The present TCR beta chain was sequenced within a study of identical twins. Study-wide findings and caveats: Invariant MAIT and iNKT cells may have partly biased zero-insertion analyses. Reduced insertions were recorded for abundant cord blood beta clonotypes, with no such pattern in memory repertoires. Where out-of-frame alpha sequences were twin-shared, they showed excess low generation probability.

On this clonotype itself: Its antigen is as yet unknown.

TCRdb fed the 5' RACE reads into MiXCR, producing one record per CDR3 protein. Of around 530,000 distinct CDR3 sequences in the sample, nearly 15% were seen once. Each donor (without exception) was a healthy Caucasian. Trimming removed 5 bases from V and 4 bases from J, with 11 bases in between. The CDR3 is 13 residues long. Another study also made use of these data, one on yellow fever vaccine responses in identical twins.

Sequencing input: CD4+ T cells sorted from blood. The receptor comes from a woman between 18 and 29 years old in good health. The chain is built from TRBV12-3 or TRBV12-4 and TRBJ1-2, with D unclear. The CDR3 nucleotides read TGTGCCAGCAGTGTTACAGTGATCTATGGCTACACCTTC. Its translation: CASSVTVIYGYTF.